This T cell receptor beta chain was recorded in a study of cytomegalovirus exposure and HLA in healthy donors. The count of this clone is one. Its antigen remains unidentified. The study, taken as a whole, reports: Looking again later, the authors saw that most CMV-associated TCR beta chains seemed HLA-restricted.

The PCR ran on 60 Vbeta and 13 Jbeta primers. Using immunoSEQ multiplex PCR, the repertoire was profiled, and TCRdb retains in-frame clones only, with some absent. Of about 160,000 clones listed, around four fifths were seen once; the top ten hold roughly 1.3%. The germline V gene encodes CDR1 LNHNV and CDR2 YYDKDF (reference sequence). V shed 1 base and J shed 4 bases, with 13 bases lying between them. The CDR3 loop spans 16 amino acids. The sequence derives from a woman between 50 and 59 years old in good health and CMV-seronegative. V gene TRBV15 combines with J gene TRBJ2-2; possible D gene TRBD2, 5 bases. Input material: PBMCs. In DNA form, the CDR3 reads TGTGCCACCAGCAGAGTCCGGGATCCACCCACCGGGGAGCTGTTTTTT. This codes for CATSRVRDPPTGELFF.